This T cell receptor beta chain was documented in a study of breast tumors, draining lymph nodes, adjacent tissues. The germline V gene encodes CDR1 WNHNN and CDR2 SYGVQD (reference sequence). This CDR3 region has 15 residues. V shed 4 bases, J shed 11 bases, and the junction held 14 bases outside the gene matches. Study observations and caveats: Tumor repertoires ranked between lymph nodes and nontumor tissue in diversity, with V and J gene preferences.

TCRdb analysed the multiplex PCR reads with MiXCR anew, one entry per CDR3 protein. This table has 75,000 to 100,000 distinct CDR3 sequences, roughly 19% appearing once. Samples came from axillary lymph nodes draining the breast cancer. With respect to this clonotype: The antigen is undetermined.

Source material: axillary lymph node tissue. The sequence came from a female donor with breast cancer. Some clones in this sample may be carry-over from other donors' samples. The V and J genes are TRBV10-1 and TRBJ2-1, with 7 bases aligning to TRBD2. CDR3 loop: CASSAGGLVPAKQFF. The CDR3 DNA is TGCGCCAGCAGTGCAGGAGGACTAGTACCCGCTAAGCAGTTCTTC.